This TCR beta chain was recorded in a study of regulatory T cells in long-lasting Graves disease. V was trimmed by 3 bases and J by 0 bases, leaving 8 bases between them. CDR1 is SGHTA and CDR2 is FQGNSA in the germline V gene. The CDR3 runs 14 residues. Stated time point: persistent/refractory GD, antithyroid drugs over 5 years with positive TRAb. RNA from PBMCs was the source of the TCR library. General study points: New patients shared fewer public clonotypes (966) than persistent patients did (2,741). TCR diversity was lower in persistent Graves' patients than in newly diagnosed ones.

This clonotype was recorded a few times. Its antigen is as yet unknown. Arm-PCR with iRepertoire HTBI primers amplified the CDR3 regions for these TCR beta libraries. Original processing methods: Spanning all samples, the identified segments comprised roughly 66 TRBV and approximately 15 TRBJ. TCRdb analysed the multiplex PCR reads with MiXCR anew, one entry per CDR3 protein. The V and J calls were determined by TCRdb, not by the authors. The repertoire holds about half a million distinct CDR3 sequences, with less than 25% as singletons. The input for sequencing was peripheral blood mononuclear cells (PBMCs), taken when the disease was refractory, from a patient treated with antithyroid drugs. The clonotype was recovered from a female donor with Graves disease. This chain uses TRBV7-2 with TRBJ1-1; D is undetermined. The CDR3 sequence is CASSFLPLNTEAFF. As DNA, the CDR3 is TGTGCCAGCAGCTTCCTACCGTTGAACACTGAAGCTTTCTTT.